This T cell receptor (beta chain) was found in a study of vaccination effects on CD4 cells after COVID-19. For the study at large: Relative to the second dose, post-vaccine samples were obtained a median of 72 days later. Study results and limitations: In healthy vaccinees, only 1 of 255 vaccine-induced clones cross-reacted with common cold coronaviruses. The study had few convalescent patients and no early post-infection timepoints.

This clone was counted a few times. Its specificity is unknown. After more than 8 days in culture, the CD4+ T cells were isolated. Everyone in the study got two shots of either the BNT162b2 or mRNA-1273 vaccine. V shed 5 bases and J shed 5 bases, with 9 bases lying between them. The CDR3 spans 12 residues. Germline CDR1 reads LNHDA; CDR2 reads SQIVND (reference sequence). TCRdb's copy holds only in-frame clones and misses some; the assay was immunoSEQ multiplex PCR. The sample records just under 75,000 clones, around 67% being singletons. Sequencing was performed on CD4+ T cells from PBMCs cultured without peptide, taken after COVID-19 vaccination. V is TRBV19 and J is TRBJ1-1; tentatively, D is TRBD1 (5 bases). The TCR sequence derives from a human donor who received a COVID-19 vaccine. The CDR3 bases are TGTGCCAGTAGTTGGGGCGGAACTGAAGCTTTCTTT. It specifies CASSWGGTEAFF.